This TCR beta chain is from a study of T cells in Graves' hyperthyroidism and ophthalmopathy. Study information: Upon initial diagnosis and before any treatment, peripheral blood was collected.

Researchers defined stable Graves' hyperthyroidism as no ophthalmopathy progression within 18 months. The CDR3 contains 14 residues. Deletions cut 8 bases from V and 4 bases from J, with 15 bases between. This clonotype was seen repeatedly, ten times or more. TCR beta CDR3 sequences were amplified from RNA transcripts. HTBI primers were the set used in a first-round RT-PCR of the TCR CDR3. TCRdb re-called the multiplex PCR reads with MiXCR, one entry per CDR3 protein. The data hold approximately 380,000 distinct CDR3 sequences, with 19% observed a single time. The chain is built from TRBV12-3 or TRBV12-4 and TRBJ1-5; D is perhaps TRBD1 (5 bases). The specimen was blood. This receptor was identified in a woman aged 18-30 years with Graves' hyperthyroidism. CDR3 amino acids: CASGVPGANQPQHF. In DNA, the CDR3 is TGTGCCAGCGGGGTCCCCGGGGCAAATCAGCCCCAGCATTTT.